The 10 T cell receptor beta chains below come from one sample, sequenced in a study of cytomegalovirus exposure and HLA in healthy donors. Clones were read by immunoSEQ multiplex PCR, and TCRdb kept only the in-frame ones, dropping some. The sample includes around 190,000 clones, 85% of them seen just once. The sample comprised PBMCs. These receptors were obtained from a young man in good health and CMV-seropositive.

The chain employs TRBV7-9 and TRBJ2-1; TRBD2 matches at 8 bases. Germline loops: CDR1 SEHNR, CDR2 FQNEAQ (reference sequence). The CDR3 covers 16 residues. V trimming: 3 bases; J trimming: 5 bases; junction bases outside the gene matches: 9. The DNA for the CDR3 is TGTGCCAGCAGCTTTGACGGGGGGGCGATGAACAATGAGCAGTTCTTC. Residues: CASSFDGGAMNNEQFF.

The chain uses TRBV6-4 and TRBJ2-5; 10 bases line up with TRBD2. The CDR3 spans 17 residues. CDR1 is MRHNA and CDR2 is SNTAGT in the germline V gene. Germline trimming cut 5 bases from V and 8 bases from J; bases unmatched to any gene: 17. CDR3 sequence reads: CASSTLSVAGGGETQYF. Here the CDR3 DNA reads TGTGCCAGCAGTACTCTGTCGGTAGCGGGGGGCGGCGAAACCCAGTACTTC.

This clone was detected only once. The J gene is TRBJ2-3, the V gene TRBV27; possible D gene TRBD2, 5 bases. This CDR3 comprises 12 residues. CDR1 and CDR2 (germline): MNHEY, SMNVEV (reference sequence). V lost 5 bases, J lost 10 bases, and 13 bases lay in between. The CDR3 region has the DNA TGTGCCAGCAGTCCCTCCGGACTGGCGCAGTATTTT. This translates into CASSPSGLAQYF.

This chain links TRBV2 with TRBJ2-7; weak D call: TRBD2 (5 bases). This CDR3 region has 12 residues. Germline CDR1 and CDR2: SNHLY and FYNNEI. Trimming took off 6 bases at V and 4 bases at J, with 10 bases between the two ends. For the CDR3, the DNA is TGTGCCAGCAGCCCGGGAACTTACGAGCAGTACTTC. Translation: CASSPGTYEQYF.

V is TRBV7-9 and J is TRBJ2-3; perhaps TRBD2 as D (6 bases). V was cut by 5 bases and J by 0 bases, with 15 bases left in between. CDR3 length: 16 residues. In germline, CDR1 is SEHNR, CDR2 FQNEAQ (reference sequence). The CDR3 DNA is TGTGCCAGCAGCCCCCAGTCAGGGAGGAGCACAGATACGCAGTATTTT. This gives the protein CASSPQSGRSTDTQYF.

The rearrangement links TRBV30 to TRBJ2-1; 12 bases are a match to TRBD2. J was trimmed by 9 bases and V by 1 base; bases with no gene match: 7. Germline loops: CDR1 GTSNPN, CDR2 SVGIG (reference sequence). The CDR3 runs to 15 residues. The CDR3 DNA sequence: TGTGCCTGGAGTGAGGGACTAGCGGGTCTGCGTGAGCAGTTCTTC. Its protein product is CAWSEGLAGLREQFF.

The rearrangement joins TRBV27 to TRBJ2-5; tentatively, D is TRBD1 (6 bases). The germline CDR1 and CDR2 sequences are MNHEY and SMNVEV (reference sequence). V lost 5 bases and J 5 bases, leaving 12 bases between the germline ends. The CDR3 is made up of 13 amino acids. The CDR3 here is CASSPQGLETQYF. The CDR3 nucleotides are TGTGCCAGCAGTCCACAGGGCTTGGAGACCCAGTACTTC.

The chain uses TRBV6-1 and TRBJ1-2, with D possibly matching TRBD1 (6 bases). V lost 7 bases and J 4 bases, leaving 13 bases between the germline ends. The germline V gene encodes CDR1 MNHNS and CDR2 SASEGT. The CDR3 is 13 residues long. CDR3 DNA: TGTGCCAGCATCCCACAGGGAGCCTATGGCTACACCTTC. Its translation is CASIPQGAYGYTF.

The chain carries TRBV2 and TRBJ2-7; D may be TRBD2 (6 bases). Germline values: CDR1 SNHLY, CDR2 FYNNEI. Between the trimmed V and J ends, which lost 6 bases and 2 bases, there was a span of 17 bases. CDR3 length: 15 amino acids. The CDR3 sequence is CASSLLGGDTYEQYF. DNA of the CDR3: TGTGCCAGCAGCCTACTAGGCGGGGATACCTACGAGCAGTACTTC. The complete variable domain, with remaining parts taken from reference TRBV2 and TRBJ2-7, reads EPEVTQTPSHQVTQMGQEVILRCVPISNHLYFYWYRQILGQKVEFLVSFYNNEISEKSEIFDDQFSVERPDGSNFTLKIRSTKLEDSAMYFCASSLLGGDTYEQYFGPGTRLTVT.

The V call is TRBV5-1, the J call TRBJ1-1, with a weak D call TRBD1 (6 bases). V lost 4 bases and J 5 bases, leaving 15 bases between the germline ends. This CDR3 has 14 residues. Germline loops: CDR1 SGHRS, CDR2 YFSETQ. The CDR3 nucleotides are TGCGCCAGCAGCCTTGGGGGGGGCGAGACTGAAGCTTTCTTT. The encoded protein is CASSLGGGETEAFF.